Below are 20 T cell receptor beta chains sequenced from a single sample in a study of T cell clonality in common variable immunodeficiency. Overall study findings and caveats: Common variable immunodeficiency TCR beta sequences reportedly had fewer deletions and N-nucleotide insertions.

The method was immunoSEQ multiplex PCR; TCRdb's version includes in-frame clones alone and lacks a portion of them. Recorded here are 25,000 or so clones, with no singletons, and the ten leading clones hold roughly 9.6%. For these receptors, no antigen is known. Sequencing was performed on peripheral blood mononuclear cells. The source is a human donor with common variable immunodeficiency.

The sample holds many counts of this clone. Partial CDR3 DNA: TGTGCCAGCAGCTTGACAGGGCAGAGGCATGAG. Amino acid sequence: CASSLTGQRHE. The complete CDR3 protein is CASSLTGQRHEQFF. The V gene is TRBV7-6, the J gene TRBJ2-1, with TRBD1 matching 7 bases. Read coverage stops 3 residues before the CDR3 terminus; the germline J gene supplies the remainder. There are 14 residues in the CDR3. V shed 3 bases, J shed 8 bases, and the junction held 7 bases outside the gene matches. Germline lookup yields CDR1 SGHVS and CDR2 FNYEAQ. Full variable domain (outside the CDR3, taken from reference TRBV7-6 and TRBJ2-1): GAGVSQSPRYKVTKRGQDVALRCDPISGHVSLYWYRQALGQGPEFLTYFNYEAQQDKSGLPNDRFSAERPEGSISTLTIQRTEQRDSAMYRCASSLTGQRHEQFFGPGTRLTVL.

This clone was counted many times. The read falls 3 residues short of the CDR3 end, and the missing part is taken from the germline J gene. The chain links TRBV19 to TRBJ1-1; tentatively, D is TRBD1 (5 bases). There are 14 residues in the CDR3. Trimming left V 6 bases short and J 1 base short, with 12 bases between. Germline CDR1 is LNHDA and CDR2 is SQIVND (reference sequence). The CDR3 loop is CASSLRGPNTEAFF. CDR3 DNA (partial): TGTGCCAGTAGCCTGCGGGGACCGAACACTGAA.

Many counts were recorded for this clone. Read sequence stops 3 residues before the CDR3 end, and the germline J gene provides the missing end. The chain carries TRBV20-1 and TRBJ2-3, with D perhaps TRBD2 (5 bases). The V gene's germline CDR1 is DFQATT and CDR2 SNEGSKA (reference sequence). The V and J ends lost 2 bases and 2 bases respectively, with 14 bases between them. The CDR3 spans 15 residues. CDR3 DNA (partial): TGCAGTGCTAGACGGGCGGGCGGATACACAGATACG. Its translation: CSARRAGGYTDT. The whole CDR3 protein is CSARRAGGYTDTQYF.

With regard to this clone: The read finishes 3 residues shy of the CDR3 end, and the germline J gene is used to complete it. The genes are TRBV19 and TRBJ1-1; perhaps TRBD1 as D (5 bases). Trimming left V 5 bases short and J 5 bases short, with 9 bases between. This CDR3 comprises 12 residues. In germline, CDR1 is LNHDA, CDR2 SQIVND (reference sequence). The covered CDR3 bases are TGTGCCAGTAGTCAGGGTTGGACTGAA. Amino acid sequence: CASSQGWTE. In full, the CDR3 reads CASSQGWTEAFF.

About this clone itself: The missing CDR3 end, 3 residues past where the read stops, is filled in from the germline J gene. The chain couples TRBV29-1 to TRBJ2-5; D gene ambiguous. V gave up 7 bases and J gave up 5 bases, with 11 bases separating them. CDR3 size: 11 residues. Germline values: CDR1 SQVTM, CDR2 ANQGSEA. The CDR3 loop is CSGLSGETQYF. CDR3 DNA (partial): TGCAGCGGACTCTCCGGGGAGACC. Variable domain in full (rest from reference TRBV29-1 and TRBJ2-5): SAVISQKPSRDICQRGTSLTIQCQVDSQVTMMFWYRQQPGQSLTLIATANQGSEATYESGFVIDKFPISRPNLTFSTLTVSNMSPEDSSIYLCSGLSGETQYFGPGTRLLVL.

This clone was counted only a few times. The missing CDR3 end, 3 residues past where the read stops, is filled in from the germline J gene. The chain combines TRBV23-1 with TRBJ1-1; possibly TRBD1 for D (6 bases). TRBV23-1 is assigned to the ORF class and has an uncertain function. V was shortened by 3 bases and J by 1 base, with 21 bases between the two germline ends. The CDR3 extends over 18 amino acids. The CDR3 bases that were read are TGCGCCAGCAGTCACGTCAAGTTATGGACAGCCGAGAACACTGAA. Encoded protein: CASSHVKLWTAENTE. The whole CDR3 protein is CASSHVKLWTAENTEAFF.

There are a few counts of this clone. The covered CDR3 bases are TGTGCCAGCAGCTTAGATTACGGCCAGGGCTATGGC. It specifies CASSLDYGQGYG. The whole CDR3 region reads CASSLDYGQGYGYTF. The J gene is TRBJ1-2, the V gene TRBV11-2, with D perhaps TRBD1 (5 bases). The read finishes 3 residues shy of the CDR3 end, and the germline J gene is used to complete it. V was trimmed by 0 bases and J by 4 bases, leaving 12 bases between them. Per germline, CDR1 SGHAT and CDR2 FQNNGV. This CDR3 spans 15 amino acids.

Comments on this clone: Read coverage stops 3 residues before the CDR3 terminus; the germline J gene supplies the remainder. The chain combines TRBV13 with TRBJ2-7; TRBD2 matches 15 bases. The CDR3 spans 16 residues. Trimming cost V 5 bases and J 3 bases; bases outside gene matches: 5. Germline CDR1 and CDR2: PRHDT and FYEKMQ (reference sequence). The CDR3: CASSGGLAGGGYEQYF. CDR3 bases read: TGTGCCAGCAGCGGCGGACTAGCGGGAGGGGGCTACGAG.

In regard to this clone: Coverage ceases 3 residues before the CDR3 finishes, and the germline J gene fills in the end. V usage is TRBV5-1 and J usage is TRBJ2-2; 8 bases line up with TRBD1. The germline V gene encodes CDR1 SGHRS and CDR2 YFSETQ. The ends lost 1 base at V and 3 bases at J; junction bases unmatched: 2. There are 15 residues in the CDR3. CDR3 loop: CASSLSGGYTGELFF. Incomplete CDR3 DNA: TGCGCCAGCAGCTTGTCAGGGGGCTACACCGGGGAG.

About this clone: The read finishes 3 residues shy of the CDR3 end, and the germline J gene is used to complete it. The chain employs TRBV7-2 and TRBJ2-7; 8 nucleotides match TRBD2. This CDR3 has 16 amino acids. V dropped 0 bases and J dropped 4; count of bases not matched to a gene: 8. The germline gives CDR1 SGHTA, CDR2 FQGNSA. The CDR3 DNA, read in part, is TGTGCCAGCAGCTTAGCAGCGTCTAGCGGGCTATACGAG. It yields the protein CASSLAASSGLYE. The whole CDR3 reads CASSLAASSGLYEQYF.

There are many counts of this clone. The CDR3 is cut off 3 residues early in the read; its end comes from the germline J gene. The chain recombines TRBV12-3 or TRBV12-4 with TRBJ1-1, with a weak D call TRBD1 (6 bases). V dropped 4 bases and J dropped 1 base, with 10 bases sitting between them. This CDR3 contains 14 residues. The CDR3 DNA, read in part, is TGTGCCAGCAGTTCTCCGGACAGGAACACTGAA. Its protein is CASSSPDRNTE. The entire CDR3 is CASSSPDRNTEAFF.

This clone was found many times. The CDR3 is cut off 3 residues early in the read; its end comes from the germline J gene. The chain joins TRBV29-1 to TRBJ1-2; weak D call: TRBD1 (6 bases). The CDR3 covers 12 residues. In germline, CDR1 is SQVTM, CDR2 ANQGSEA. Partial CDR3 DNA: TGCAGCGTTTTGGAGGGGGTGAGCGGC. Protein product: CSVLEGVSG. In full, the CDR3 is CSVLEGVSGYTF.

This clone appeared many times. Sequencing ends 3 residues short of the CDR3 end; the germline J gene provides the rest. The chain joins TRBV9 to TRBJ1-4; a weak D match, TRBD1 (6 bases). CDR1 and CDR2 (germline): SGDLS, YYNGEE. This CDR3 is built from 16 residues. The sequenced CDR3 bases are TGTGCCAGCAGCCCAGAGGGGGGGGCAGGGAAAATGGAA. Amino acids: CASSPEGGAGKME. The whole CDR3 protein reads CASSPEGGAGKMELFF.

This clone was seen a handful of times. Sequencing ends 3 residues short of the CDR3 end; the germline J gene provides the rest. V is TRBV18 and J is TRBJ2-7; D uncertain. CDR1 is KGHSH and CDR2 is LQKENI in the germline V gene. The CDR3 loop spans 13 amino acids. V gave up 4 bases and J gave up 3 bases, with 10 bases separating them. The CDR3 DNA, read in part, is TGTGCCAGCTCACTCCACGCGGACTACGAG. It encodes CASSLHADYE. The whole CDR3 protein reads CASSLHADYEQYF.

In its sample, this clone was seen a few times. The read comes to an end 3 residues before the CDR3 does, leaving the germline J gene to fill in the end. The rearrangement uses TRBV7-2 and TRBJ2-5; no firm D call. This CDR3 is 13 amino acids long. The germline gives CDR1 SGHTA, CDR2 FQGNSA. Trimming took off 1 base at V and 2 bases at J, with 5 bases between the two ends. The chain's CDR3 is CASSLELQETQYF. The sequenced part of the CDR3 DNA is TGTGCCAGCAGCTTAGAACTTCAAGAGACC.

This clone is categorized as medium-sized. The read ends 3 residues early relative to the CDR3; the germline J gene fills the gap. V is TRBV28 and J is TRBJ2-2; D gene unclear. The CDR3 totals 13 residues. The ends were cut back, 7 bases at V and 2 bases at J, with 8 bases in the middle. The germline gives CDR1 MDHEN, CDR2 SYDVKM. The CDR3: CASKRTNTGELFF. The part of the CDR3 DNA that was read is TGTGCCAGCAAGAGAACTAACACCGGGGAG.

This clone has only a few counts. The read is 3 residues too short to cover the CDR3 end, so that end is filled in from the germline J gene. This specimen includes other DNA sequences encoding the same CDR3. The chain joins TRBV7-2 to TRBJ2-1; a weak D match, TRBD1 (5 bases). Germline V lookup: CDR1 SGHTA, CDR2 FQGNSA. V was pared by 8 bases and J by 7 bases, with 18 bases between. The CDR3 consists of 14 residues. CDR3 protein: CASRYPGRVNEQFF. The DNA read from the CDR3 is TGTGCCAGCCGGTATCCGGGCAGGGTTAATGAG.

This clone has only a few counts. The read halts 3 residues ahead of the CDR3 end, with the missing end drawn from the germline J gene. The chain joins TRBV5-4 to TRBJ2-7; D not certain. V was shortened by 4 bases and J by 3 bases, with 8 bases between the two germline ends. Per the germline V gene, CDR1 is SGHNT and CDR2 is YYREEE (reference sequence). The CDR3 extends over 12 amino acids. The CDR3 bases that were read are TGTGCCAGCAGCAACTTGTACTACGAG. Its protein is CASSNLYYE. The CDR3 reads in full as CASSNLYYEQYF.

Comments on this clone: The observed sequence ends 3 residues before the CDR3 terminus, with the missing tail filled in from the germline J gene. The chain couples TRBV2 to TRBJ2-4; D might be TRBD2 (7 bases). Per the germline V gene, CDR1 is SNHLY and CDR2 is FYNNEI. Trimming pared 9 bases from V and 7 bases from J, leaving 19 bases between. The CDR3 totals 14 residues. CDR3 DNA (partial): TGTGCCAGTCAGTGGGCGGAGGGGGGGAACATT. As protein: CASQWAEGGNI. The entire CDR3 protein reads CASQWAEGGNIQYF.

This clone was seen only a few times. The read falls 3 residues short of the CDR3 end, and the missing part is taken from the germline J gene. J is TRBJ1-1 and V is TRBV6-1; no clear D gene. Trimming stripped 1 base from V and 7 bases from J, with 25 bases between. The CDR3 is made up of 18 amino acids. CDR1 MNHNS and CDR2 SASEGT come from the germline V gene. Incomplete CDR3 DNA: TGTGCCAGCAGTGAAGTCCGAAAAGGGTCTCAGACTGGACTTGAA. Translation gives CASSEVRKGSQTGLE. In full, the CDR3 is CASSEVRKGSQTGLEAFF.